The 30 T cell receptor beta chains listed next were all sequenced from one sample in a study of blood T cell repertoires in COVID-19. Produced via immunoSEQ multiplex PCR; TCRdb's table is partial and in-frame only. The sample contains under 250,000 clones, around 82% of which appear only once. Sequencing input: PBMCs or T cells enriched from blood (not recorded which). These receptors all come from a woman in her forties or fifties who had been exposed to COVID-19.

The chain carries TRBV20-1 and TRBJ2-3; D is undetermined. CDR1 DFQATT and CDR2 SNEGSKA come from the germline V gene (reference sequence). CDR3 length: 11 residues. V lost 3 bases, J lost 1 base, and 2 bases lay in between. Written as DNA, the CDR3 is TGCAGTGCTAGCGGCACAGATACGCAGTATTTT. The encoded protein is CSASGTDTQYF.

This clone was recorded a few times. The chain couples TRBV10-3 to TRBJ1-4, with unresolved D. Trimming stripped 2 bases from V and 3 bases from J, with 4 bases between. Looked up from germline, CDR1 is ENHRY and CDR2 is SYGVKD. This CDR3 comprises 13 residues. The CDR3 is CAISERSNEKLFF. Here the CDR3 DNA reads TGTGCCATCAGTGAGCGTTCTAATGAAAAACTGTTTTTT.

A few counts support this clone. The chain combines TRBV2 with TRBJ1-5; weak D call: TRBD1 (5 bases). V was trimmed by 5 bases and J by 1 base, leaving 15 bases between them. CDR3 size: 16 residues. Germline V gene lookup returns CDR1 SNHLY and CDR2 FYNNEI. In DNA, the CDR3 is TGTGCCAGCAGTCAAGGGCCCGGGGGAAGCAATCAGCCCCAGCATTTT. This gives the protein CASSQGPGGSNQPQHF.

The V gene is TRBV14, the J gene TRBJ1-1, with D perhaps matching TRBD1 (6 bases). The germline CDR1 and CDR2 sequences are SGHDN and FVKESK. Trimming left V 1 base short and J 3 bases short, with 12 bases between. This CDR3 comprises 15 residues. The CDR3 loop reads CASSQARGGHTEAFF. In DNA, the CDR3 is TGTGCCAGCAGCCAAGCCCGGGGGGGGCACACTGAAGCTTTCTTT.

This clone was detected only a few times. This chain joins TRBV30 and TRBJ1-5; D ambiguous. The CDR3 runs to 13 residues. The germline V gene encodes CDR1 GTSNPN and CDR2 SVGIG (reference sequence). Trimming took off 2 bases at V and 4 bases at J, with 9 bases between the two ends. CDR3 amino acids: CAWSSDGNQPQHF. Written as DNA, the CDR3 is TGTGCCTGGAGTTCCGACGGGAATCAGCCCCAGCATTTT.

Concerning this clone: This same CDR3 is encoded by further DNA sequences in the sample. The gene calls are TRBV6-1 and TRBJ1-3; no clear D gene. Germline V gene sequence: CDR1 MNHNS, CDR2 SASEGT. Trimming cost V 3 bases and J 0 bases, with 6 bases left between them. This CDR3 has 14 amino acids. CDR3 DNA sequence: TGTGCCAGCAGTGACGGTGTCTCTGGAAACACCATATATTTT. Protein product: CASSDGVSGNTIYF.

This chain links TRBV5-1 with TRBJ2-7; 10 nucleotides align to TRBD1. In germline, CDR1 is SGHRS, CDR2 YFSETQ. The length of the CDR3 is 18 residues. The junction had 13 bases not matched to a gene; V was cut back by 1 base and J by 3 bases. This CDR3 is CASSLSWTGGSSFYEQYF. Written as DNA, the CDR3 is TGCGCCAGCAGCTTGTCGTGGACAGGGGGTTCCTCTTTCTACGAGCAGTACTTC.

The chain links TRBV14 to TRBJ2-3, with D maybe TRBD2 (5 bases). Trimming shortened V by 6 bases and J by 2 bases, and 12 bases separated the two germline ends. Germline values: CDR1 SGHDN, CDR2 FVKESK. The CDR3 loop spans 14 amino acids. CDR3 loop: CASSRVGITDTQYF. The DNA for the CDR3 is TGTGCCAGCAGTCGGGTCGGGATCACAGATACGCAGTATTTT.

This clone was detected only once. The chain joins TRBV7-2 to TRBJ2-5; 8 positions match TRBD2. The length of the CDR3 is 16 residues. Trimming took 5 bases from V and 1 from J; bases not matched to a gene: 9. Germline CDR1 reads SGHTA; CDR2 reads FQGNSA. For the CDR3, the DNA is TGTGCCAGCAGCACATCGGGGGGGCGTTCCCAAGAGACCCAGTACTTC. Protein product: CASSTSGGRSQETQYF.

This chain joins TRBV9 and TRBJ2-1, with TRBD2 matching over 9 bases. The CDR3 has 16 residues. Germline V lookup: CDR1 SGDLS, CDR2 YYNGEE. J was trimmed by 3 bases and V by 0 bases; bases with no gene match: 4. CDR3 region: CASSVGGGAFYNEQFF. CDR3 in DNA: TGTGCCAGCAGCGTAGGCGGGGGGGCTTTCTACAATGAGCAGTTCTTC.

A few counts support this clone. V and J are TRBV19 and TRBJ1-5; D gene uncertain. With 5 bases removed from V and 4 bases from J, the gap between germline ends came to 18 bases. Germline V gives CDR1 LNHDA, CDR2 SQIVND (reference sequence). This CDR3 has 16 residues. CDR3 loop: CASSVARGPRNQPQHF. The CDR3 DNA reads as TGTGCCAGTAGTGTCGCAAGAGGGCCGCGGAATCAGCCCCAGCATTTT.

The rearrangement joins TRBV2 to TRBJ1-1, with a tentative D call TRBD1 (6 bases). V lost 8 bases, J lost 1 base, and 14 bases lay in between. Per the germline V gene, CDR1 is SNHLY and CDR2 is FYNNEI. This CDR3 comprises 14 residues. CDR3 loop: CASLRDTPNTEAFF. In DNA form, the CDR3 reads TGTGCCAGCTTGAGGGACACTCCGAACACTGAAGCTTTCTTT.

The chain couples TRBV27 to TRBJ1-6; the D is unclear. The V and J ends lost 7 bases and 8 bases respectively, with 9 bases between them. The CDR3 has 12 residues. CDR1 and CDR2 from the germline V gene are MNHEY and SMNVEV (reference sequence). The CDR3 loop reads CASTGGYSPLHF. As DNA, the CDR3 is TGTGCCAGCACGGGTGGTTATTCACCCCTCCACTTT.

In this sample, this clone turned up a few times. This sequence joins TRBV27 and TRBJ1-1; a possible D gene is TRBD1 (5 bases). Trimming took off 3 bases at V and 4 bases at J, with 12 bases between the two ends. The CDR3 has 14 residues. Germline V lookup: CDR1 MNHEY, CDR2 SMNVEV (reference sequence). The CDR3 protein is CASSFRGLGTEAFF. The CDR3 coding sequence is TGTGCCAGCAGTTTTAGGGGCTTGGGCACTGAAGCTTTCTTT.

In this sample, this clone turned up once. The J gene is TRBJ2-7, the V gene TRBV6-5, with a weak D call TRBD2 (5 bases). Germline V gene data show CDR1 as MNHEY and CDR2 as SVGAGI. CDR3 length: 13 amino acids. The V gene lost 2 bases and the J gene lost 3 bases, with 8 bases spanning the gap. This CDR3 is CASSYGLNYEQYF. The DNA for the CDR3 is TGTGCCAGCAGTTACGGACTCAACTACGAGCAGTACTTC.

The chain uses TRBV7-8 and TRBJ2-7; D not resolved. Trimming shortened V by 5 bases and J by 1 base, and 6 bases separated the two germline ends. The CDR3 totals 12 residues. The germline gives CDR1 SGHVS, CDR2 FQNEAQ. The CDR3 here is CASSLPSYEQYF. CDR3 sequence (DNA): TGTGCCAGCAGCCTTCCTTCCTACGAGCAGTACTTC.

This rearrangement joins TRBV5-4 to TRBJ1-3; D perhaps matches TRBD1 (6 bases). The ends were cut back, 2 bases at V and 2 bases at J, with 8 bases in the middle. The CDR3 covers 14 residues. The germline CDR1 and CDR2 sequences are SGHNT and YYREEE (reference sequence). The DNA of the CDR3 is TGTGCCAGCAGCTTACAGGGACCTGGAAACACCATATATTTT. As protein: CASSLQGPGNTIYF.

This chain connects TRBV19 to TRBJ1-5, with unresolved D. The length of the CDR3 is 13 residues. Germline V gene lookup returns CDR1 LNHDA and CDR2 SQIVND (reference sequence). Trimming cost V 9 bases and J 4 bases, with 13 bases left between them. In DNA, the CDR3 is TGTGCCAGCCGGCACGGAGTGAATCAGCCCCAGCATTTT. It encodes CASRHGVNQPQHF.

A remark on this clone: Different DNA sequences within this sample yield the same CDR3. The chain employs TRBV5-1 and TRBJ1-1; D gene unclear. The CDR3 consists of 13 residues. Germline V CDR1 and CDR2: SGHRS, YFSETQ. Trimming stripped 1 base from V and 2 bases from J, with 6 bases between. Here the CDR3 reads CASSLRGNTEAFF. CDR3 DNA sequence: TGCGCCAGCAGCTTGCGAGGCAACACTGAAGCTTTCTTT.

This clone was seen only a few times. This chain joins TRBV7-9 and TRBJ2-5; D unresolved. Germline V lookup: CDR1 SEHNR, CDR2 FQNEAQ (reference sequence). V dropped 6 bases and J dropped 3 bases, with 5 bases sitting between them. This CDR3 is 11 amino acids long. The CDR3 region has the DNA TGTGCCAGCAGTGTAGAAGAGACCCAGTACTTC. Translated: CASSVEETQYF.

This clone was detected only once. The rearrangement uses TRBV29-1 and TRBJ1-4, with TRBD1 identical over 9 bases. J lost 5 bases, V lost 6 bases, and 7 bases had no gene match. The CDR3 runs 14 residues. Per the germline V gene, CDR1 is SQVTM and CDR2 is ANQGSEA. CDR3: CSVVETGGNEKLFF. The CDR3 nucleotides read TGCAGCGTGGTAGAGACAGGGGGAAATGAAAAACTGTTTTTT. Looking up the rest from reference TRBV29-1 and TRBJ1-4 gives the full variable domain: SAVISQKPSRDICQRGTSLTIQCQVDSQVTMMFWYRQQPGQSLTLIATANQGSEATYESGFVIDKFPISRPNLTFSTLTVSNMSPEDSSIYLCSVVETGGNEKLFFGSGTQLSVL.

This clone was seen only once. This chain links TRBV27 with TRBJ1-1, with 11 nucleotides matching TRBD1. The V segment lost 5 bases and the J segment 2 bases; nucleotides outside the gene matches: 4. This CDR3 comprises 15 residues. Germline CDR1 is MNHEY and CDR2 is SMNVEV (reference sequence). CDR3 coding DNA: TGTGCCAGCAGTCGGACAGGGGGCGGAAACACTGAAGCTTTCTTT. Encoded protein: CASSRTGGGNTEAFF.

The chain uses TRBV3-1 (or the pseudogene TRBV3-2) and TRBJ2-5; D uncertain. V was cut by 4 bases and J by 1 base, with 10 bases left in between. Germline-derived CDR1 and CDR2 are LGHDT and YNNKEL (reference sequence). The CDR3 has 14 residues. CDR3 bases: TGTGCCAGCAGCCGAGGTAGTCCCCAAGAGACCCAGTACTTC. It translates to CASSRGSPQETQYF.

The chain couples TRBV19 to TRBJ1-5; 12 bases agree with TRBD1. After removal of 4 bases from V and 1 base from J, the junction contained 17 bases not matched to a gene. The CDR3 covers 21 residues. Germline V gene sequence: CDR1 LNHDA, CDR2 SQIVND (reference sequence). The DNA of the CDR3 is TGTGCCAGTAGTACCTTTTTGGGTCGGGACAGGGGGCGATCCAGCAATCAGCCCCAGCATTTT. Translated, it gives CASSTFLGRDRGRSSNQPQHF.

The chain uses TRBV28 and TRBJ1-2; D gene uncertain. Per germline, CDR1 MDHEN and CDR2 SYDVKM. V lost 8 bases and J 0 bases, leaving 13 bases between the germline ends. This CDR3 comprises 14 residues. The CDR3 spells CASAPEQSNYGYTF. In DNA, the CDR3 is TGTGCCAGCGCCCCGGAACAGTCTAACTATGGCTACACCTTC.

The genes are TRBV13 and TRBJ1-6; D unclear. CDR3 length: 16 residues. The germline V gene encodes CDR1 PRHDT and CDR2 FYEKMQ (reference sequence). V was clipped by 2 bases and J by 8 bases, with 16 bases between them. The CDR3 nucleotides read TGTGCCAGCAGCTTATGGGGAAGTGGGGAGGATTCACCCCTCCACTTT. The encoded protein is CASSLWGSGEDSPLHF.

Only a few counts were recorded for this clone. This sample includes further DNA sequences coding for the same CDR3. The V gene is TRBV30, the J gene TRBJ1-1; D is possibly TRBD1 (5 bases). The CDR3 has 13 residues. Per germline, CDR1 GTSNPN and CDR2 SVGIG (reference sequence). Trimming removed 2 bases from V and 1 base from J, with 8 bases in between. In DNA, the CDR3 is TGTGCCTGGAGTTTGCAGGGGAACACTGAAGCTTTCTTT. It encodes CAWSLQGNTEAFF.

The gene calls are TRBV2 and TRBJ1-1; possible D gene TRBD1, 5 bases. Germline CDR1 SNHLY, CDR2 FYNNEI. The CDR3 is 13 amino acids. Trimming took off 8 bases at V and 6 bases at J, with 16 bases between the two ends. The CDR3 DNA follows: TGTGCCAGCTGCGAAAGGGGCAACGCTGAAGCTTTCTTT. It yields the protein CASCERGNAEAFF.

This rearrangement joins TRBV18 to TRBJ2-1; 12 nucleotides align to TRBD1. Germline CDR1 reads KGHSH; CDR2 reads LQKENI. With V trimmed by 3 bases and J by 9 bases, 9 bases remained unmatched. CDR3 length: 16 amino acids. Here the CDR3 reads CASSPLLGQGAVEQFF. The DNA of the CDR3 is TGTGCCAGCTCACCTCTGTTGGGACAGGGGGCGGTTGAGCAGTTCTTC.

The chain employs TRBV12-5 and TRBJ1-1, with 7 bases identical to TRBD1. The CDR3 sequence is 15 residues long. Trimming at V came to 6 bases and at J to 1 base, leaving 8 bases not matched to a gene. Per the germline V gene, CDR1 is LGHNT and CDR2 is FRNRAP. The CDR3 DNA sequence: TGTGCTAGTGGCCTGACAGGGTTCAGGAACACTGAAGCTTTCTTT. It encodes CASGLTGFRNTEAFF. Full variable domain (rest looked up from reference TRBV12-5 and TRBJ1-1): DARVTQTPRHKVTEMGQEVTMRCQPILGHNTVFWYRQTMMQGLELLAYFRNRAPLDDSGMPKDRFSAEMPDATLATLKIQPSEPRDSAVYFCASGLTGFRNTEAFFGQGTRLTVV.